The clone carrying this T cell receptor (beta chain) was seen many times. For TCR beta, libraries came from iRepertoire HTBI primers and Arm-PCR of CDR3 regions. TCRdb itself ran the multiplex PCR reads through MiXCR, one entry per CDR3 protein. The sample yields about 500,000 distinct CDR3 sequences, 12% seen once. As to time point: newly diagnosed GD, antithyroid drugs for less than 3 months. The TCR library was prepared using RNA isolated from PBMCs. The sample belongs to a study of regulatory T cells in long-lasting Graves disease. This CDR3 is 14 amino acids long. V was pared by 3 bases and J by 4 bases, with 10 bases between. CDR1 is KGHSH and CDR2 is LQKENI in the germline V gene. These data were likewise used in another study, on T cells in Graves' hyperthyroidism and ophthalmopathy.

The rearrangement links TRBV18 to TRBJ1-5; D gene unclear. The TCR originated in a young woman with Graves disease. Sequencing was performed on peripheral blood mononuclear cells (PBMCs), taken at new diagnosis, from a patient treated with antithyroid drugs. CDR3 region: CASSPLGGNQPQHF. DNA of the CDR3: TGTGCCAGCTCACCGTTGGGTGGGAATCAGCCCCAGCATTTT.